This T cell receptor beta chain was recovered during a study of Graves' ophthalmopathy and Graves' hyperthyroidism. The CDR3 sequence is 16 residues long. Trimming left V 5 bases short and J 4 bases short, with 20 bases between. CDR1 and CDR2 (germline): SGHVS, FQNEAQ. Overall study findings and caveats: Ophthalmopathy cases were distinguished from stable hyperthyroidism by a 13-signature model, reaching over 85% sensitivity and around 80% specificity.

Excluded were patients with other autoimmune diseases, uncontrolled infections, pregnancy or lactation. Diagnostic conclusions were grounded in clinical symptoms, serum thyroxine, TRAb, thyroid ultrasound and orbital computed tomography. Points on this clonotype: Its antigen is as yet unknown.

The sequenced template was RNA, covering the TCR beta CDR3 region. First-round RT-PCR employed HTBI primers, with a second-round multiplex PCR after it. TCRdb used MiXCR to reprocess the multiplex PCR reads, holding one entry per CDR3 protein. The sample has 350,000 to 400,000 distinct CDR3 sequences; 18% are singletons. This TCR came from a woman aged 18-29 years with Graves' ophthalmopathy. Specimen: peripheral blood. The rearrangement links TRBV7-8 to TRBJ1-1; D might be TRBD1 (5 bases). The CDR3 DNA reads TGTGCCAGCAGCCGTGAGGGGTTGGTGATAGGCACTGAAGCTTTCTTT. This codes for CASSREGLVIGTEAFF.